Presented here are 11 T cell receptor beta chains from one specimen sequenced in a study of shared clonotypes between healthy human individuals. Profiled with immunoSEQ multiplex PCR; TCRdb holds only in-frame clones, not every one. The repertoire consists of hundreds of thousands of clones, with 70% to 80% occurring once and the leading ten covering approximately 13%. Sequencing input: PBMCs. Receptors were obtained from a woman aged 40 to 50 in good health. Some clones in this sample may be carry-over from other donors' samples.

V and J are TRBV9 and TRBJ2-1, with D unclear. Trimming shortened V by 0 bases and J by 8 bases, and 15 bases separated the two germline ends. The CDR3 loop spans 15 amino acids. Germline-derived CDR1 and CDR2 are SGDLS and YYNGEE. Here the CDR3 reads CASSVEDPFFDEQFF. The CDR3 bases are TGTGCCAGCAGCGTAGAGGACCCCTTTTTCGATGAGCAGTTCTTC.

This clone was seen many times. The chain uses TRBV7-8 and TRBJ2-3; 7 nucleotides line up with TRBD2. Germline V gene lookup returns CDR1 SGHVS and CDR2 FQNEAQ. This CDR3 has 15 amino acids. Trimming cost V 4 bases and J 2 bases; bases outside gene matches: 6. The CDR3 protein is CASSSLAAYTDTQYF. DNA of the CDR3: TGTGCCAGCAGCTCCCTAGCGGCCTACACAGATACGCAGTATTTT.

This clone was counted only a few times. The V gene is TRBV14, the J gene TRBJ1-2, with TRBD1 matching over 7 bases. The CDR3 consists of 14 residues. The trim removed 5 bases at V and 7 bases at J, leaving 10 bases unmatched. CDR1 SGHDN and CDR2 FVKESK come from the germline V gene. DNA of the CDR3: TGTGCCAGCAGCATGCAGGGGGGCTTAGGTGGCTACACCTTC. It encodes CASSMQGGLGGYTF.

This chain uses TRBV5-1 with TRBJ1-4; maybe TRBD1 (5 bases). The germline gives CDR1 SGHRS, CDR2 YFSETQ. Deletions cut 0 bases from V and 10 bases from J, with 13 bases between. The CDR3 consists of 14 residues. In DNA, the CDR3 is TGCGCCAGCAGCTTGGTGGGGGACCGTGGAAAACTGTTTTTT. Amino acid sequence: CASSLVGDRGKLFF. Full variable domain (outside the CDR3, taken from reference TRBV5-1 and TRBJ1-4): KAGVTQTPRYLIKTRGQQVTLSCSPISGHRSVSWYQQTPGQGLQFLFEYFSETQRNKGNFPGRFSGRQFSNSRSEMNVSTLELGDSALYLCASSLVGDRGKLFFGSGTQLSVL.

CDR3 sequence (DNA): TGTGCCATCACCCGGGGACTAGCGGGGGACACCGGGGAGCTGTTTTTT. It specifies CAITRGLAGDTGELFF. The J gene is TRBJ2-2, the V gene TRBV10-3, with TRBD2 matching 14 bases. The length of the CDR3 is 16 residues. Germline CDR1 is ENHRY and CDR2 is SYGVKD. After removal of 7 bases from V and 3 bases from J, the junction contained 4 bases not matched to a gene.

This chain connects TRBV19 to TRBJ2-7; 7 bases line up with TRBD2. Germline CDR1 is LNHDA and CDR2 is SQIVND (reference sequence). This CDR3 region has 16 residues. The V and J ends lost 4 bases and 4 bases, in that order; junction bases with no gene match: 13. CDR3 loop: CASSNRRGRAGYEQYF. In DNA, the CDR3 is TGTGCCAGTAGTAACCGACGGGGGAGGGCCGGGTACGAGCAGTACTTC. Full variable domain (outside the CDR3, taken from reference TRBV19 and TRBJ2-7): DGGITQSPKYLFRKEGQNVTLSCEQNLNHDAMYWYRQDPGQGLRLIYYSQIVNDFQKGDIAEGYSVSREKKESFPLTVTSAQKNPTAFYLCASSNRRGRAGYEQYFGPGTRLTVT.

CDR3 sequence (DNA): TGTGCCAGCAGCGGGACTTCCGAAACCGGGGAGCTGTTTTTT. Encoded protein: CASSGTSETGELFF. V usage is TRBV4-2 and J usage is TRBJ2-2; tentative D call: TRBD2 (6 bases). The CDR3 length is 14 residues. In germline, CDR1 is LGHNA, CDR2 YNFKEQ. V shed 5 bases and J shed 5 bases, with 12 bases lying between them.

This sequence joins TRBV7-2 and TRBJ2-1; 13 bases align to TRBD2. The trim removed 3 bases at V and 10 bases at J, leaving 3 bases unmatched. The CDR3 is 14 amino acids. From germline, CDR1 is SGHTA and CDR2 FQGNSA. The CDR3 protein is CASSFRTSGREQFF. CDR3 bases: TGTGCCAGCAGCTTCCGGACTAGCGGGAGAGAGCAGTTCTTC.

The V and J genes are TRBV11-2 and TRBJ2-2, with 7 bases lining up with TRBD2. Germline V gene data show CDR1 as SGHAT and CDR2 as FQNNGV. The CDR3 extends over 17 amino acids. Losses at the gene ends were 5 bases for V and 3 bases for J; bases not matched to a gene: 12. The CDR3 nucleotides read TGTGCCAGCAGCCCTCACCTGCGGGAGAGACACACCGGGGAGCTGTTTTTT. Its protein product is CASSPHLRERHTGELFF.

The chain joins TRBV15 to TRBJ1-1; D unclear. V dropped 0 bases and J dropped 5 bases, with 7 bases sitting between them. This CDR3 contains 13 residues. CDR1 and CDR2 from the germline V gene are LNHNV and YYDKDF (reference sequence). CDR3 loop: CATSRDGVTEAFF. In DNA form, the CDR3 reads TGTGCCACCAGCAGAGACGGGGTAACTGAAGCTTTCTTT.

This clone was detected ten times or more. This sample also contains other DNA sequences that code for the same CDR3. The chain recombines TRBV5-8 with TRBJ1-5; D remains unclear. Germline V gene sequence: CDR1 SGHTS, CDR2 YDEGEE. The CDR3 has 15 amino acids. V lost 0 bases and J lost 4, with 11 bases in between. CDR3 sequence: CASSLGQTLNQPQHF. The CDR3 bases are TGTGCCAGCAGCTTGGGTCAGACGCTGAATCAGCCCCAGCATTTT.